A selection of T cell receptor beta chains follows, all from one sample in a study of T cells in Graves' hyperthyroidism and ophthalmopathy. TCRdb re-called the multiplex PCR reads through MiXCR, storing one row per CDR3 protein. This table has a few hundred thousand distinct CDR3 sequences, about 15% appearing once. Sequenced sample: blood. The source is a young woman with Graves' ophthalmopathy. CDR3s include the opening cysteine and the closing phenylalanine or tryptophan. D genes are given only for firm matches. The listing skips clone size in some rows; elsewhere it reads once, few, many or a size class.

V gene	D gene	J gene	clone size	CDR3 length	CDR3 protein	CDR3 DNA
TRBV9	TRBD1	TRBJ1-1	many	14	CASSYGTENTEAFF	TGTGCCAGCAGCTACGGGACAGAAAACACTGAAGCTTTCTTT
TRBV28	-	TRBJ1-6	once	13	CASRGAGQTPLHF	TGTGCCAGCCGGGGGGCAGGGCAAACACCCCTCCACTTT
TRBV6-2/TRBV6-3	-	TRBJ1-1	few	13	CASNRITNTEAFF	TGTGCCAGCAACAGGATAACGAACACTGAAGCTTTCTTT
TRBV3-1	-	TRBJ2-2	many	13	CATLQKGRGELFF	TGTGCCACTCTCCAGAAAGGGAGGGGGGAGCTGTTTTTT
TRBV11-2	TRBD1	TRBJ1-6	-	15	CASSSDRGYGSPLHF	TGTGCCAGCAGCTCGGACAGGGGGTATGGGTCACCCCTCCACTTT
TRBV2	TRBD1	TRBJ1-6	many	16	CARRTGLSSANSPLHF	TGTGCCCGTAGGACAGGGCTAAGCTCTGCAAATTCACCCCTCCACTTT
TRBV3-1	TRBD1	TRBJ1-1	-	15	CASSQPTGLGTEAFF	TGTGCCAGCAGCCAGCCGACAGGGCTTGGCACTGAAGCTTTCTTT
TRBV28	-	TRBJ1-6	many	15	CASSGTGTSIVTLHF	TGTGCCAGCAGTGGGACCGGGACATCAATTGTCACCCTCCACTTT
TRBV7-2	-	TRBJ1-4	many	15	CASSLARTAPEKLFF	TGTGCCAGCAGCTTGGCCAGGACTGCCCCGGAAAAACTGTTTTTT
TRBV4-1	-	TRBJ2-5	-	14	CASSQRTPQETQYF	TGCGCCAGCAGCCAGCGGACACCCCAAGAGACCCAGTACTTC
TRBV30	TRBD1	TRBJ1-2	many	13	CAWARQGNYGYTF	TGTGCCTGGGCTCGACAGGGAAACTATGGCTACACCTTC
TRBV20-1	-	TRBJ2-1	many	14	CSAETRTNYNEQFF	TGCAGTGCCGAAACTAGGACTAATTACAATGAGCAGTTCTTC
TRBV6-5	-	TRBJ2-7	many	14	CASSYYRGSYEQYF	TGTGCCAGCAGTTACTATCGGGGGTCTTACGAGCAGTACTTC
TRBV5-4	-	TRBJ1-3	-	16	CASSSSGLNSGNTIYF	TGTGCCAGCAGCTCCTCGGGCCTAAACTCTGGAAACACCATATATTTT
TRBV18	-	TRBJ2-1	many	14	CASSSLRGGHEQFF	TGTGCCAGCTCCTCCCTCAGGGGTGGGCATGAGCAGTTCTTC